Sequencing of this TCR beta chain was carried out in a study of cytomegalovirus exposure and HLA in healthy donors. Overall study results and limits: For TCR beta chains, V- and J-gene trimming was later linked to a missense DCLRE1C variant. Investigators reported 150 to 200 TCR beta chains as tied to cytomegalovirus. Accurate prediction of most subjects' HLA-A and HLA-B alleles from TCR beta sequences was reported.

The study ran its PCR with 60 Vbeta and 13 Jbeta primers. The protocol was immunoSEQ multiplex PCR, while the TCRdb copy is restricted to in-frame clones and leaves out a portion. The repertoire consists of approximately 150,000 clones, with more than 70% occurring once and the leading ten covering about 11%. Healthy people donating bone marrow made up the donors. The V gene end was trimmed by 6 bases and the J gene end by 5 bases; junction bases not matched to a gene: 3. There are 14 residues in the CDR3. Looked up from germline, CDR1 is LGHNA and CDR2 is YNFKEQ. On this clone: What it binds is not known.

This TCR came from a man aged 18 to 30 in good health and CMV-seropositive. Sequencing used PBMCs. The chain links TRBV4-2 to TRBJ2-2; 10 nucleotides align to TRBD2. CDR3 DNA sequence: TGTGCCAGCAGGCTAGCGGGAGTTACCGGGGAGCTGTTTTTT. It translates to CASRLAGVTGELFF.